What follows are 8 T cell receptor beta chains derived from one specimen sequenced in a study of CD8 T cells in Susac syndrome. Random hexamers served to reverse transcribe roughly 0.5 to 1 ug RNA. TCRdb re-analysed the immunoSEQ multiplex PCR reads in MiXCR, keeping a single row per CDR3 protein. The sample consists of approximately 220,000 distinct CDR3 sequences, around 95% of them appearing once. The material sequenced was CD4+ T cells from PBMCs. All receptors derive from a human donor with multiple sclerosis.

The gene calls are TRBV11-3 and TRBJ2-5; tentatively, D is TRBD1 (6 bases). The ends were cut back, 5 bases at V and 4 bases at J, with 11 bases in the middle. Per germline, CDR1 SGHNT and CDR2 YENEEA. The CDR3 has 13 residues. CDR3 sequence (DNA): TGTGCCAGCAGCGGCAGGGGCGGAGAGACCCAGTACTTC. This encodes CASSGRGGETQYF.

The V gene is TRBV2, the J gene TRBJ1-2; 9 bases line up with TRBD1. After removal of 2 bases from V and 5 bases from J, the junction contained 3 bases not matched to a gene. Per the germline V gene, CDR1 is SNHLY and CDR2 is FYNNEI. CDR3 length equals 14 residues. The CDR3 coding sequence is TGTGCCAGCAGTGAATTAGGACAGGGGTATGGCTACACCTTC. Translated, it gives CASSELGQGYGYTF. Filled out from reference TRBV2 and TRBJ1-2, the complete variable domain reads EPEVTQTPSHQVTQMGQEVILRCVPISNHLYFYWYRQILGQKVEFLVSFYNNEISEKSEIFDDQFSVERPDGSNFTLKIRSTKLEDSAMYFCASSELGQGYGYTFGSGTRLTVV.

V usage is TRBV7-9 and J usage is TRBJ2-7; D unresolved. The CDR3 spans 15 residues. The germline CDR1 and CDR2 sequences are SEHNR and FQNEAQ (reference sequence). The V end lost 4 bases, the J end lost 3 bases, and 16 bases lay between the germline ends. Here the CDR3 DNA reads TGTGCCAGCAGCTCCCAAGGTGGTTCTGGCTACGAGCAGTACGTC. This gives the protein CASSSQGGSGYEQYV.

This clonotype showed up just a few times. J is TRBJ1-5 and V is TRBV12-3 or TRBV12-4; D is ambiguous. This CDR3 is 13 amino acids long. The V end lost 5 bases, the J end lost 0 bases, and 5 bases lay between the germline ends. DNA for the CDR3: TGTGCCAGCAGTCTTTATAGCAATCAGCCCCAGCATTTT. This gives the protein CASSLYSNQPQHF.

The CDR3 nucleotides read TGCAGTGCTAGAACAGGGGGTTTTGGCTATGGCTACACCTTC. Translation: CSARTGGFGYGYTF. This chain uses TRBV20-1 with TRBJ1-2, with 8 nucleotides matching TRBD1. The CDR3 sequence is 14 residues long. The trim removed 2 bases at V and 4 bases at J, leaving 6 bases unmatched. The germline gives CDR1 DFQATT, CDR2 SNEGSKA (reference sequence).

This chain links TRBV30 with TRBJ1-1; no clear D gene. CDR3 size: 13 residues. Trimming took off 3 bases at V and 4 bases at J, with 12 bases between the two ends. CDR1 and CDR2 (germline): GTSNPN, SVGIG (reference sequence). CDR3 loop: CAWRSGVVTEAFF. The CDR3 nucleotides read TGTGCCTGGAGGTCAGGAGTGGTCACTGAAGCTTTCTTT.

The chain couples TRBV13 to TRBJ2-7; D unresolved. V was clipped by 4 bases and J by 2 bases, with 18 bases between them. The CDR3 extends over 16 amino acids. Germline V CDR1 and CDR2: PRHDT, FYEKMQ (reference sequence). The CDR3 DNA follows: TGTGCCAGCAGCTACTTCCCGTCGACACGAACCTACGAGCAGTACTTC. It is translated as CASSYFPSTRTYEQYF.

This clonotype appeared a single time. V usage is TRBV30 and J usage is TRBJ2-7, with 12 bases aligning to TRBD2. Looked up from germline, CDR1 is GTSNPN and CDR2 is SVGIG (reference sequence). V trimming: 4 bases; J trimming: 6 bases; junction bases outside the gene matches: 1. The CDR3 is made up of 12 amino acids. CDR3 region: CAWTSGGAEQYF. The DNA for the CDR3 is TGTGCCTGGACTAGCGGGGGGGCCGAGCAGTACTTC.